This is a list of T cell receptor beta chains from one sample in a study of T cell responses to AZD1222 COVID-19 vaccine. Some clones are missing from TCRdb's copy, which holds only in-frame ones; the method was immunoSEQ multiplex PCR. The sample carries around 130,000 clones, roughly 94% recorded once. This sample comprised peripheral blood, obtained on day 0 of AZD1222 vaccination. The receptor source for this set is an adult in good health. The CDR3 runs from the conserved cysteine through the conserved F or W. D genes are given only for firm matches. Clone size is shown for a subset of rows, as once, few, many or a class of expanded clone.

j_gene: TRBJ2-7; d_gene: TRBD2; abundance: .; v_gene: TRBV4-2; CDR3aa: CASSQERQREVSEQYF; CDR3nt: TGTGCCAGCAGCCAAGAGAGACAGCGGGAGGTCTCCGAGCAGTACTTC
j_gene: TRBJ2-7; d_gene: .; abundance: .; v_gene: TRBV5-1; CDR3aa: CASSIGEAYEQYF; CDR3nt: TGCGCCAGCAGCATCGGGGAAGCCTACGAGCAGTACTTC
j_gene: TRBJ2-7; d_gene: .; abundance: .; v_gene: TRBV4-3; CDR3aa: CASSQGRVDGEQYF; CDR3nt: TGCGCCAGCAGCCAAGGCAGGGTTGATGGCGAGCAGTACTTC
j_gene: TRBJ2-5; d_gene: .; abundance: .; v_gene: TRBV25-1; CDR3aa: CASSGGPSQYF; CDR3nt: TGTGCCAGCAGTGGGGGGCCGTCCCAGTACTTC
j_gene: TRBJ1-4; d_gene: .; abundance: .; v_gene: TRBV12-3/TRBV12-4; CDR3aa: CASSWRANEKLFF; CDR3nt: TGTGCCAGCAGTTGGAGGGCCAATGAAAAACTGTTTTTT
j_gene: TRBJ1-1; d_gene: .; abundance: .; v_gene: TRBV28; CDR3aa: CASSNIGTGKGTEAFF; CDR3nt: TGTGCCAGCAGTAATATCGGCACAGGGAAGGGGACTGAAGCTTTCTTT
j_gene: TRBJ2-3; d_gene: TRBD1; abundance: .; v_gene: TRBV27; CDR3aa: CASSPTGQGLDTQYF; CDR3nt: TGTGCCAGCAGCCCGACGGGACAGGGGTTAGATACGCAGTATTTT
j_gene: TRBJ2-1; d_gene: TRBD2; abundance: .; v_gene: TRBV24-1; CDR3aa: CATSGGTSGKQFF; CDR3nt: TGTGCCACCAGTGGAGGGACTAGCGGGAAGCAGTTCTTC
j_gene: TRBJ2-3; d_gene: TRBD2; abundance: .; v_gene: TRBV5-4; CDR3aa: CASSPGGLALTDTQYF; CDR3nt: TGTGCCAGCAGCCCGGGGGGACTAGCCCTCACAGATACGCAGTATTTT
j_gene: TRBJ1-5; d_gene: .; abundance: .; v_gene: TRBV2; CDR3aa: CASSERGGSQPQHF; CDR3nt: TGTGCCAGCAGTGAAAGGGGAGGCAGTCAGCCCCAGCATTTT
j_gene: TRBJ2-7; d_gene: TRBD2; abundance: once; v_gene: TRBV9; CDR3aa: CASSVGPGGGKLYEQYF; CDR3nt: TGTGCCAGCAGCGTAGGCCCGGGCGGGGGGAAACTCTACGAGCAGTACTTC
j_gene: TRBJ2-1; d_gene: TRBD1; abundance: .; v_gene: TRBV19; CDR3aa: CASSASGGAVVEQFF; CDR3nt: TGTGCCAGTAGTGCCTCAGGGGGCGCGGTAGTGGAGCAGTTCTTC
j_gene: TRBJ2-1; d_gene: .; abundance: .; v_gene: TRBV5-1; CDR3aa: CASSLGGGSYNEQFF; CDR3nt: TGCGCCAGCAGCCTGGGAGGGGGCTCCTACAATGAGCAGTTCTTC
j_gene: TRBJ1-1; d_gene: .; abundance: .; v_gene: TRBV2; CDR3aa: CASSESPPFGALNTEAFF; CDR3nt: TGTGCCAGCAGTGAAAGTCCCCCGTTCGGGGCCCTTAACACTGAAGCTTTCTTT
j_gene: TRBJ2-4; d_gene: TRBD2; abundance: .; v_gene: TRBV6-2/TRBV6-3; CDR3aa: CASSYGEGTLILAKNIQYF; CDR3nt: TGTGCCAGCAGTTACGGGGAGGGGACCCTCATTTTAGCCAAAAACATTCAGTACTTC
j_gene: TRBJ1-2; d_gene: .; abundance: .; v_gene: TRBV5-1; CDR3aa: CASSLEAGFFYGYTF; CDR3nt: TGCGCCAGCAGCTTGGAGGCGGGATTCTTCTATGGCTACACCTTC
j_gene: TRBJ2-3; d_gene: TRBD2; abundance: .; v_gene: TRBV5-4; CDR3aa: CASSLEVWRESDTDTQYF; CDR3nt: TGTGCCAGCAGCTTGGAAGTGTGGCGGGAGTCTGACACAGATACGCAGTATTTT
j_gene: TRBJ1-5; d_gene: .; abundance: .; v_gene: TRBV2; CDR3aa: CASSGGAGSVSNQPQHF; CDR3nt: TGTGCCAGCAGTGGGGGGGCTGGGTCAGTTAGCAATCAGCCCCAGCATTTT
j_gene: TRBJ2-7; d_gene: TRBD1; abundance: .; v_gene: TRBV18; CDR3aa: CASSPGQGFPYEQYF; CDR3nt: TGTGCCAGCTCACCGGGACAGGGGTTCCCCTACGAGCAGTACTTC
j_gene: TRBJ1-2; d_gene: .; abundance: .; v_gene: TRBV5-1; CDR3aa: CASSLNSDYYGYTF; CDR3nt: TGCGCCAGCAGCTTAAACAGCGACTACTATGGCTACACCTTC
j_gene: TRBJ1-5; d_gene: .; abundance: .; v_gene: TRBV27; CDR3aa: CASSSQGQPSQPQHF; CDR3nt: TGTGCCAGCAGTTCACAGGGACAACCGAGTCAGCCCCAGCATTTT
j_gene: TRBJ2-3; d_gene: .; abundance: .; v_gene: TRBV5-8; CDR3aa: CASSWAGGGSTDTQYF; CDR3nt: TGTGCCAGCAGCTGGGCCGGTGGGGGGAGCACAGATACGCAGTATTTT
j_gene: TRBJ2-7; d_gene: TRBD2; abundance: .; v_gene: TRBV18; CDR3aa: CASSPSGGGYEQYF; CDR3nt: TGTGCCAGCTCACCTAGCGGGGGGGGATACGAGCAGTACTTC
j_gene: TRBJ1-1; d_gene: .; abundance: .; v_gene: TRBV25-1; CDR3aa: CASTGGNTEAFF; CDR3nt: TGTGCCAGCACTGGGGGGAACACTGAAGCTTTCTTT
j_gene: TRBJ1-2; d_gene: .; abundance: .; v_gene: TRBV19; CDR3aa: CASTNRVRDLPLGYTF; CDR3nt: TGTGCCAGTACCAACCGGGTCAGGGACCTACCCCTAGGCTACACCTTC
j_gene: TRBJ1-2; d_gene: .; abundance: .; v_gene: TRBV19; CDR3aa: CASSQYATEGYTF; CDR3nt: TGTGCCAGTAGTCAGTACGCTACTGAGGGCTACACCTTC
j_gene: TRBJ2-1; d_gene: .; abundance: few; v_gene: TRBV14; CDR3aa: CASRSPGFSYNEQFF; CDR3nt: TGTGCCAGCAGGTCACCGGGGTTTTCTTACAATGAGCAGTTCTTC
j_gene: TRBJ2-7; d_gene: TRBD2; abundance: .; v_gene: TRBV3-1/TRBV3-2; CDR3aa: CASSQSSGPSGSYEQYF; CDR3nt: TGTGCCAGCAGCCAAAGTTCAGGGCCTAGCGGGAGTTACGAGCAGTACTTC
j_gene: TRBJ1-1; d_gene: .; abundance: few; v_gene: TRBV9; CDR3aa: CASSGANTEAFF; CDR3nt: TGTGCCAGCAGCGGAGCAAACACTGAAGCTTTCTTT
j_gene: TRBJ2-7; d_gene: .; abundance: .; v_gene: TRBV4-1; CDR3aa: CASSQTLLYEQYF; CDR3nt: TGCGCCAGCAGCCAGACCCTCCTCTACGAGCAGTACTTC
j_gene: TRBJ2-7; d_gene: TRBD1; abundance: .; v_gene: TRBV6-6; CDR3aa: CASRDREYEQYF; CDR3nt: TGTGCCAGCAGGGACAGGGAGTACGAGCAGTACTTC
j_gene: TRBJ2-1; d_gene: .; abundance: once; v_gene: TRBV30; CDR3aa: CAWRSSGSYNEQFF; CDR3nt: TGTGCCTGGAGATCGAGCGGCTCCTACAATGAGCAGTTCTTC
j_gene: TRBJ2-3; d_gene: TRBD2; abundance: .; v_gene: TRBV13; CDR3aa: CASSLDSGRAGSDTQYF; CDR3nt: TGTGCCAGCAGCTTAGATAGCGGGAGGGCCGGTTCAGATACGCAGTATTTT
j_gene: TRBJ2-2; d_gene: TRBD2; abundance: .; v_gene: TRBV2; CDR3aa: CASRLLATNTGELFF; CDR3nt: TGTGCCAGCAGACTACTAGCGACGAACACCGGGGAGCTGTTTTTT
j_gene: TRBJ2-2; d_gene: .; abundance: .; v_gene: TRBV7-2; CDR3aa: CASSRDNTGELFF; CDR3nt: TGTGCCAGCAGCCGGGACAACACCGGGGAGCTGTTTTTT
j_gene: TRBJ2-5; d_gene: TRBD2; abundance: .; v_gene: TRBV29-1; CDR3aa: CSVTGTSGRRYQETQYF; CDR3nt: TGCAGCGTCACCGGGACTAGCGGGAGAAGGTACCAAGAGACCCAGTACTTC
j_gene: TRBJ2-3; d_gene: .; abundance: .; v_gene: TRBV30; CDR3aa: CAWGSDTQYF; CDR3nt: TGTGCCTGGGGTTCAGATACGCAGTATTTT
j_gene: TRBJ1-2; d_gene: TRBD1; abundance: .; v_gene: TRBV13; CDR3aa: CASSPGTGLRGYTF; CDR3nt: TGTGCCAGCAGCCCTGGGACAGGGCTTCGGGGCTACACCTTC
j_gene: TRBJ1-2; d_gene: TRBD1; abundance: .; v_gene: TRBV7-2; CDR3aa: CASSPQGASIGYTF; CDR3nt: TGTGCCAGCAGCCCACAGGGGGCGTCGATTGGCTACACCTTC
j_gene: TRBJ2-7; d_gene: .; abundance: .; v_gene: TRBV5-1; CDR3aa: CASSLVLSIPETSYEQYF; CDR3nt: TGCGCCAGCAGCTTGGTATTAAGTATCCCAGAGACCTCCTACGAGCAGTACTTC
j_gene: TRBJ1-2; d_gene: TRBD1; abundance: .; v_gene: TRBV5-4; CDR3aa: CASSWKGGPANYGYTF; CDR3nt: TGTGCCAGCAGCTGGAAAGGGGGCCCTGCTAACTATGGCTACACCTTC
j_gene: TRBJ2-3; d_gene: TRBD2; abundance: .; v_gene: TRBV7-3; CDR3aa: CASSLSGRAASTDTQYF; CDR3nt: TGTGCCAGCAGCCTTAGCGGGAGGGCCGCCAGCACAGATACGCAGTATTTT